This T cell receptor beta chain was identified during a study of memory CD4+ T cells and cytomegalovirus serostatus. Assay: immunoSEQ multiplex PCR; the TCRdb copy retains only in-frame clones and omits some. This sample yields tens of thousands of clones, of which less than 85% are seen a single time; 1.5% to 2.5% belongs to the top ten. Trimming took off 0 bases at V and 8 bases at J, with 17 bases between the two ends. CDR1 and CDR2 from the germline V gene are SGHRS and YFSETQ. The CDR3 has 16 amino acids. The sort gate was single viable CD3+CD4+CD8-CD45RO+ cells for memory CD4+ T cells. The chain links TRBV5-1 to TRBJ1-4; D possibly corresponds to TRBD1 (5 bases). Sequenced material: memory CD4+ T cells from blood. This TCR derives from an adult in good health and CMV-seronegative. CDR3 amino acids: CASSLEGPALGEKLFF. CDR3 nucleotides: TGCGCCAGCAGCTTGGAGGGACCTGCTCTAGGGGAAAAACTGTTTTTT. Together with reference TRBV5-1 and TRBJ1-4, the CDR3 gives the full variable domain: KAGVTQTPRYLIKTRGQQVTLSCSPISGHRSVSWYQQTPGQGLQFLFEYFSETQRNKGNFPGRFSGRQFSNSRSEMNVSTLELGDSALYLCASSLEGPALGEKLFFGSGTQLSVL.